This T cell receptor (beta chain) was sequenced in a study of shared clonotypes between healthy human individuals. Naivety among CD8 cells was defined by CD45RO negativity and positive CCR7 selection, thereby excluding terminally differentiated effector memory CD45RA+ cells. V was cut by 4 bases and J by 1 base, with 11 bases left in between. The CDR3 spans 14 residues. Germline values: CDR1 SEHNR, CDR2 FQNEAQ (reference sequence). Profiled with immunoSEQ multiplex PCR; TCRdb holds only in-frame clones, not every one. Among just over 2,000,000 clones, approximately 94% were seen once, and the ten largest hold 1.1%.

The sequence was obtained from a man between 18 and 29 years old in good health. This sequence joins TRBV7-9 and TRBJ2-7, with D tentatively TRBD2 (5 bases). The sequencing input was naive CD8+ T cells sorted from blood. The CDR3, as DNA: TGTGCCAGCAGCTCCCGGGATAGATCCTACGAGCAGTACTTC. Translating it yields CASSSRDRSYEQYF.